There are a few counts of the clone carrying this T cell receptor (gamma chain). As yet, its antigen is unknown. After alphabeta T cell depletion, CD3+ Vdelta1+ Vdelta2- thymocytes were sorted. Purity of the sorted Vdelta1+ thymocytes ranged from roughly 98% to 99.6%. The template was reverse-transcribed extracted RNA. CDR3 amplicons came from multiplex PCR with pooled V-gene forward and constant-region reverse primers. TCRdb re-called clones from the multiplex PCR reads using CATT. The data contain 25,000 to 35,000 gamma-chain clones, 15% to 25% of them seen just once; the ten biggest clones take up approximately 1.7%. The data were taken from a study of Vδ1+ human thymocytes. Findings and limits, study-wide: In the thymus, TRG and TRD repertoires looked highly polyclonal with Gaussian CDR3 lengths. Unexpected Vdelta2 sequences could cause misinterpretation of bulk repertoire data. Despite high sort purity, roughly 20% of thymic T cell receptor delta sequences were Vdelta2.

The germline CDR1 and CDR2 sequences are EGSTGY and YDSYTSSV. Germline trimming cut 5 bases from V and 9 bases from J; bases unmatched to any gene: 10. This CDR3 contains 12 residues. This chain links TRGV4 with TRGJ1 or TRGJ2. This receptor was obtained from a boy less than two years old who had congenital heart surgery. Sequencing input: Vdelta1+ gamma-delta thymocytes from the thymus. Stated subset: FACS-sorted CD3+ TCRalphabeta- TCRVdelta1+ TCRVdelta2- thymocytes. CDR3 coding DNA: TGTGCCACCTGGGGTCACCGCCTTAAGAAACTCTTT. Translation gives CATWGHRLKKLF.